This TCR beta chain was sequenced during a study of blood T cell repertoires in COVID-19. On the study more broadly: The United States, Italy and Spain supplied acute and convalescent COVID-19 samples.

Seattle's cohort entered during active infection and was followed longitudinally. V shed 9 bases and J 5 bases; nucleotides not matched to a gene: 13. The CDR3 loop spans 15 amino acids. The germline gives CDR1 MNHEY, CDR2 SVGAGI. Per the original methods: Reference gene primer amplification gave nucleated cell count estimates. Produced via immunoSEQ multiplex PCR; TCRdb's table is partial and in-frame only. That table supplies the V and J calls and clone size; D and trimming were determined from the DNA. The sample consists of 170,000 or so clones, around 83% of them appearing once. This chain connects TRBV6-5 to TRBJ2-1; 7 bases map to TRBD2. The TCR was taken from a woman in her seventies with COVID-19, enrolled during active disease. The sequenced material came from peripheral blood. The CDR3 is CASTPLQAGNNEQFF. The DNA of the CDR3 is TGTGCCAGTACCCCCCTCCAAGCGGGGAACAATGAGCAGTTCTTC.